This T cell receptor (beta chain) appears in the sequencing data of a study of T-cell reconstitution after alpha-beta-depleted transplantation in children. Unique molecular identifiers were incorporated into the prepared TCRbeta library. Each CDR3 protein gets one entry after TCRdb re-called the PCR reads with MiXCR. The sample has some 530,000 distinct CDR3 sequences, under 15% seen once. The germline V gene has CDR1 SGDLS and CDR2 YYNGEE. This CDR3 comprises 15 residues. J lost 7 bases, V lost 4 bases, and 8 bases had no gene match. The sequencing used PBMCs from the stem cell graft donor, collected from the stem cell graft. This sequence joins TRBV9 and TRBJ2-7, with 13 bases aligning to TRBD2. The receptor was isolated from a human donor who donated a stem cell graft to a child with combined immunodeficiency. Here the CDR3 reads CASSPLAGGPWEQYF. The CDR3 coding sequence is TGTGCCAGCAGCCCACTAGCGGGAGGGCCGTGGGAGCAGTACTTC.